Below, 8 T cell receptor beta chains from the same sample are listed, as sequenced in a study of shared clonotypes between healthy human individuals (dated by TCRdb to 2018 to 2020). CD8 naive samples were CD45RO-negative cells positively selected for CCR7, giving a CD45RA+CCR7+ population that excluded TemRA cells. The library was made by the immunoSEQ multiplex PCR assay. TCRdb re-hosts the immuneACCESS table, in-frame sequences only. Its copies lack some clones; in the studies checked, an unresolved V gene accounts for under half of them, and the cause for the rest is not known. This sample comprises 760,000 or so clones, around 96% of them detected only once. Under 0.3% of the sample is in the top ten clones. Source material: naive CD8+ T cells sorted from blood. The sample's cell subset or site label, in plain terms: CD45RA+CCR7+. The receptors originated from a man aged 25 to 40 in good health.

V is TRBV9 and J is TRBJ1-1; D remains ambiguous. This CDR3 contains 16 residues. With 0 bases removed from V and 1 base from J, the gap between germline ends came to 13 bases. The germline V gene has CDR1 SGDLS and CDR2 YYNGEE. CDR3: CASSVEPLTANTEAFF. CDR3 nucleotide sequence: TGTGCCAGCAGCGTAGAACCTCTCACGGCGAACACTGAAGCTTTCTTT. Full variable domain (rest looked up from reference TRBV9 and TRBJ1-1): DSGVTQTPKHLITATGQRVTLRCSPRSGDLSVYWYQQSLDQGLQFLIQYYNGEERAKGNILERFSAQQFPDLHSELNLSSLELGDSALYFCASSVEPLTANTEAFFGQGTRLTVV.

CDR3 protein: CASSPQGQKHNEQYF. The CDR3 nucleotides are TGTGCCAGCAGCCCCCAAGGACAGAAGCACAACGAGCAGTACTTC. The rearrangement uses TRBV7-9 and TRBJ2-7, with D perhaps matching TRBD1 (6 bases). This CDR3 is 15 amino acids long. The germline V and J ends were trimmed by 5 bases and 5 bases, with 19 bases remaining between them. Germline-derived CDR1 and CDR2 are SEHNR and FQNEAQ (reference sequence).

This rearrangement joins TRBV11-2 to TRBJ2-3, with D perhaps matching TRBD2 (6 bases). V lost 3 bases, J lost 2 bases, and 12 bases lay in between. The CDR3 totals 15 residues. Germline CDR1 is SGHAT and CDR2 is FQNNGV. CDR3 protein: CASSLGSGPTDTQYF. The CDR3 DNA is TGTGCCAGCAGCTTGGGTAGCGGCCCCACAGATACGCAGTATTTT.

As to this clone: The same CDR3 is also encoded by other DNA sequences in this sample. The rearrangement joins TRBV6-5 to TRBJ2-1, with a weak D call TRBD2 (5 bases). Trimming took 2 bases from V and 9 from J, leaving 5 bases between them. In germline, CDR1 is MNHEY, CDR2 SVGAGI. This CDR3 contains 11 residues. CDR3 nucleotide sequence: TGTGCCAGCAGTTACGGGAGTGAGCAGTTCTTC. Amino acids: CASSYGSEQFF.

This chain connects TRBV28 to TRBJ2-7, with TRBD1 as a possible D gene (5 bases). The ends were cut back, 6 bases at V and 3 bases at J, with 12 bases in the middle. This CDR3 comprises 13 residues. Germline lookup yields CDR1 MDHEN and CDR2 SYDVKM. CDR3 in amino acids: CASRSQDNYEQYF. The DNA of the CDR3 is TGTGCCAGCAGGTCACAGGATAACTACGAGCAGTACTTC.

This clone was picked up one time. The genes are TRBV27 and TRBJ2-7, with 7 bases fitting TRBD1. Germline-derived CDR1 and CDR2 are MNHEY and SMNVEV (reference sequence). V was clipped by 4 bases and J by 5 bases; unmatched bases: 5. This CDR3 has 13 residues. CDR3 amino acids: CASSSYTGDEQYF. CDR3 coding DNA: TGTGCCAGCAGTTCATACACAGGGGACGAGCAGTACTTC.

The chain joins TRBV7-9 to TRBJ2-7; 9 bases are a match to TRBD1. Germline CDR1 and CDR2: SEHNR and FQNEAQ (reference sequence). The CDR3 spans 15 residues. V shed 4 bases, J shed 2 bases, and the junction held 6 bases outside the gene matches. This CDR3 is CASSYPDRGTYEQYF. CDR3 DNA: TGTGCCAGCAGCTACCCGGACAGGGGAACCTACGAGCAGTACTTC.

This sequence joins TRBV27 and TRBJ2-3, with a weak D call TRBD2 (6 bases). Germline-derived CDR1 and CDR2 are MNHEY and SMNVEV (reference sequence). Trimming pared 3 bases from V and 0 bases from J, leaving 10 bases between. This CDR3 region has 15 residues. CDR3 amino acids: CASSFGGMSTDTQYF. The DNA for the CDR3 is TGTGCCAGCAGTTTTGGCGGGATGAGCACAGATACGCAGTATTTT.